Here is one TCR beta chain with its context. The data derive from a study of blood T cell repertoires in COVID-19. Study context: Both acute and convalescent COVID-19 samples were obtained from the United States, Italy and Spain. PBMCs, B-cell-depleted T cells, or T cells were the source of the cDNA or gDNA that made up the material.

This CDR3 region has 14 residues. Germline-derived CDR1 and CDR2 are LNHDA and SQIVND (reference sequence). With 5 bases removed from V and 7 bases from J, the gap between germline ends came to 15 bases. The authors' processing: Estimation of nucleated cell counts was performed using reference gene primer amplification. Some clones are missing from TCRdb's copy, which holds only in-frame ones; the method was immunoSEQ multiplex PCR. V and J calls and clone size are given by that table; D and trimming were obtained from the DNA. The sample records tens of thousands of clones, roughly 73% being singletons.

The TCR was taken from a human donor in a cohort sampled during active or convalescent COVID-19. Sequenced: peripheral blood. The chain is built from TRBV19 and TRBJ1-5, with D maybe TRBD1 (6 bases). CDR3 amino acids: CASSDTGWGQPQHF. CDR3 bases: TGTGCCAGTAGTGATACAGGGTGGGGGCAGCCCCAGCATTTT.